The TCR beta chain under discussion was sequenced for a study of technical replicates of blood from four donors. The data were produced by immunoSEQ multiplex PCR, yet TCRdb's version contains in-frame clones alone and is incomplete. The sample holds around 63,000 clones, 95% to 98% seen once. This clone appeared a single time. The V gene end was trimmed by 11 bases and the J gene end by 4 bases; junction bases not matched to a gene: 18. The V gene's germline CDR1 is MDHEN and CDR2 SYDVKM. This CDR3 comprises 16 residues. The specimen sequenced was T cells isolated from PBMCs. V usage is TRBV28 and J usage is TRBJ1-1, with 8 nucleotides matching TRBD1. The sequence came from a human donor in good health. The CDR3 region is CAGGTTGEHVGTEAFF. The CDR3 region has the DNA TGTGCCGGGGGAACGACAGGGGAGCATGTCGGCACTGAAGCTTTCTTT. The whole variable domain, remainder taken from reference TRBV28 and TRBJ1-1, is DVKVTQSSRYLVKRTGEKVFLECVQDMDHENMFWYRQDPGLGLRLIYFSYDVKMKEKGDIPEGYSVSREKKERFSLILESASTNQTSMYLCAGGTTGEHVGTEAFFGQGTRLTVV.